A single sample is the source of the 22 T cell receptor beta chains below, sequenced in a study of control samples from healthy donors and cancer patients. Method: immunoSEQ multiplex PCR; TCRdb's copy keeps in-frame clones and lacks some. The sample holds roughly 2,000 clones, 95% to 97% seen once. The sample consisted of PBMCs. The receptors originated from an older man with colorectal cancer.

The DNA for the CDR3 is TGTGCCAGCAGTTACGCTAGCGGGAGGCCGTATGAGCAGTTCTTC. Protein: CASSYASGRPYEQFF. This chain connects TRBV6-5 to TRBJ2-1; 11 bases fit TRBD2. V lost 2 bases, J lost 8 bases, and 5 bases stayed unmatched. Germline assignment: CDR1 MNHEY and CDR2 SVGAGI. There are 15 residues in the CDR3.

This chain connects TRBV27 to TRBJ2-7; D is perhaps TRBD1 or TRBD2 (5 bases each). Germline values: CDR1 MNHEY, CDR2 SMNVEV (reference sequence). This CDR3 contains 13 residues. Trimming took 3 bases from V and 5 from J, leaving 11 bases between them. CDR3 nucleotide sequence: TGTGCCAGCAGTTTGTTGGGACGAGACGAGCAGTACTTC. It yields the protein CASSLLGRDEQYF.

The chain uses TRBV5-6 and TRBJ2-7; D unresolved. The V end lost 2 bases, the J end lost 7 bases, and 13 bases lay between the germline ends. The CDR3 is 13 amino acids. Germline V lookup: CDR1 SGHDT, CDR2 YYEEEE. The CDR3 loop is CASSFSALGEQYF. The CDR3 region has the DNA TGTGCCAGCAGCTTTTCCGCCCTTGGAGAGCAGTACTTC.

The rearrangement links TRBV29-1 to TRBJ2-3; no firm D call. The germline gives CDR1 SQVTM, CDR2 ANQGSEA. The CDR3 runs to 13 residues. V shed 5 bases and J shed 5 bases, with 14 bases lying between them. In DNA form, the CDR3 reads TGCAGCGTTCGAGCTGTGGGTGGAGATACGCAGTATTTT. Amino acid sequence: CSVRAVGGDTQYF.

The CDR3 protein is CASGEGLNSPLHF. The DNA of the CDR3 is TGTGCCAGCGGGGAGGGGCTGAATTCACCCCTCCACTTT. The chain employs TRBV9 and TRBJ1-6; the D gene is possibly TRBD1 (5 bases). V dropped 7 bases and J dropped 7 bases, with 12 bases sitting between them. Germline CDR1 is SGDLS and CDR2 is YYNGEE. The CDR3 length is 13 residues.

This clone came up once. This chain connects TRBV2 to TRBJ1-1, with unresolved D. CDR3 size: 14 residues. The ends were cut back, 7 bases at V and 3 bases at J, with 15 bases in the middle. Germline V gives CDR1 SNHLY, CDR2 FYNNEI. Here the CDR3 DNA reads TGTGCCAGCACTGGAAAGGCGGTGGACACTGAAGCTTTCTTT. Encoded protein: CASTGKAVDTEAFF.

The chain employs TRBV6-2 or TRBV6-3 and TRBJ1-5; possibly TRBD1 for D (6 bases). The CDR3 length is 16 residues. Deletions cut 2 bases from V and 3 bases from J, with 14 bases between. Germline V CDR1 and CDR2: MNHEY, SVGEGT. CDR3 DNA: TGTGCCAGCAGTTACCAAGGGGGGAGGACCAATCAGCCCCAGCATTTT. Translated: CASSYQGGRTNQPQHF.

The CDR3 protein is CATSDPSQGRGYTF. The CDR3 DNA sequence: TGTGCCACCAGTGATCCATCCCAGGGTCGAGGCTACACCTTC. The V call is TRBV24-1, the J call TRBJ1-2, with D perhaps matching TRBD1 (5 bases). V shed 3 bases and J shed 8 bases, with 15 bases lying between them. Per germline, CDR1 KGHDR and CDR2 SFDVKD. This CDR3 contains 14 residues.

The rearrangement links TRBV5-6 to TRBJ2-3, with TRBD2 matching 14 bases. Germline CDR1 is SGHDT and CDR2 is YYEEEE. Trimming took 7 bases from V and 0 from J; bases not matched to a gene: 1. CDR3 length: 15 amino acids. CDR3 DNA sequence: TGTGCCAGCCGACTAGCGGGAGGGAGCACAGATACGCAGTATTTT. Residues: CASRLAGGSTDTQYF.

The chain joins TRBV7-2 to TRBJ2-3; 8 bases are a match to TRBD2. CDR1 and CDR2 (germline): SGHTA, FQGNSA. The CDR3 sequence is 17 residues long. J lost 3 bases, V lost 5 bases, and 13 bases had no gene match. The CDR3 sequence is CASSPRAGVVITDTQYF. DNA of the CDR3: TGTGCCAGCAGCCCCCGAGCGGGAGTGGTTATTACAGATACGCAGTATTTT.

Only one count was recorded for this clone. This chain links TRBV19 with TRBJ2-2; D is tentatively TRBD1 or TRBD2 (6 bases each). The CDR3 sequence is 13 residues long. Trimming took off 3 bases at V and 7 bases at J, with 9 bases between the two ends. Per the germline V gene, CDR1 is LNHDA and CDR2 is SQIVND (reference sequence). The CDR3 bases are TGTGCCAGTAGTATTGAGGGGGGCGGGGAGCTGTTTTTT. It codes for CASSIEGGGELFF. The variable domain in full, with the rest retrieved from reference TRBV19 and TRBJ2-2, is DGGITQSPKYLFRKEGQNVTLSCEQNLNHDAMYWYRQDPGQGLRLIYYSQIVNDFQKGDIAEGYSVSREKKESFPLTVTSAQKNPTAFYLCASSIEGGGELFFGEGSRLTVL.

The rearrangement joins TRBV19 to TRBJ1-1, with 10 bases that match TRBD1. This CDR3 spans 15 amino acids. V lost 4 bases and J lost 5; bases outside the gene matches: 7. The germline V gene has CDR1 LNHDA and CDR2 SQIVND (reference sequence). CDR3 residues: CASSTRQGAETEAFF. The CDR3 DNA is TGTGCCAGTAGTACCCGACAGGGGGCGGAAACTGAAGCTTTCTTT.

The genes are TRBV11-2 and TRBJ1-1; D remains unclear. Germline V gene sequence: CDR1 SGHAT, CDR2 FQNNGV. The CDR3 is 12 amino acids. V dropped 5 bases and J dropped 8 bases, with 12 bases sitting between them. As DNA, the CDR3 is TGTGCCAGCAGCCGAACCCGTGGAGAAGCTTTCTTT. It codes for CASSRTRGEAFF.

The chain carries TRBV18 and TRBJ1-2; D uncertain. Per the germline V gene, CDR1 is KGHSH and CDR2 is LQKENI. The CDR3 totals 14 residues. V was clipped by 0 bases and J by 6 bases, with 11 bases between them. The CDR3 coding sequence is TGTGCCAGCTCACCACCGTACGGGTCCCATGGCTACACCTTC. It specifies CASSPPYGSHGYTF.

The DNA of the CDR3 is TGTGCTAGTGGTTTGGTATGGGGGGGGGCAACGGCCTACGAGCAGTACTTC. Amino acid sequence: CASGLVWGGATAYEQYF. V gene TRBV12-5 combines with J gene TRBJ2-7; a possible D gene is TRBD2 (7 bases). Deletions cut 0 bases from V and 2 bases from J, with 17 bases between. CDR1 is LGHNT and CDR2 is FRNRAP in the germline V gene. The CDR3 totals 17 residues.

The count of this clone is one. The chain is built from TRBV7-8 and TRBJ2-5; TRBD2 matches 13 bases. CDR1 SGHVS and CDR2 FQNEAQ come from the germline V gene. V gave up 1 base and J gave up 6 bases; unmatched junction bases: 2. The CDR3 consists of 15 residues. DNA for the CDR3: TGTGCCAGCAGCTTAGTGGGACTAGCGGGAAAGACCCAGTACTTC. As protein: CASSLVGLAGKTQYF.

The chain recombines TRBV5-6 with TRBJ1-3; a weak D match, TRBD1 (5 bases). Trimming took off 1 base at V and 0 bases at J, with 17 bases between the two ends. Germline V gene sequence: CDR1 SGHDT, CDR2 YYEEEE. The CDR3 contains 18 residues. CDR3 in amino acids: CASSLLGVRDNSGNTIYF. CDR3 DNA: TGTGCCAGCAGCTTGTTGGGGGTGAGGGATAACTCTGGAAACACCATATATTTT.

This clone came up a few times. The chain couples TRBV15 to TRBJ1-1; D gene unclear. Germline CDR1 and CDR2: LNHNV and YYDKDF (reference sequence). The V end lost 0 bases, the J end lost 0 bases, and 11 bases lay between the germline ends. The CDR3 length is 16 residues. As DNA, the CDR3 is TGTGCCACCAGCAGAGATTCAGCAGTGATGAACACTGAAGCTTTCTTT. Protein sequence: CATSRDSAVMNTEAFF. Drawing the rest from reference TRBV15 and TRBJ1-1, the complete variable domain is DAMVIQNPRYQVTQFGKPVTLSCSQTLNHNVMYWYQQKSSQAPKLLFHYYDKDFNNEADTPDNFQSRRPNTSFCFLDIRSPGLGDTAMYLCATSRDSAVMNTEAFFGQGTRLTVV.

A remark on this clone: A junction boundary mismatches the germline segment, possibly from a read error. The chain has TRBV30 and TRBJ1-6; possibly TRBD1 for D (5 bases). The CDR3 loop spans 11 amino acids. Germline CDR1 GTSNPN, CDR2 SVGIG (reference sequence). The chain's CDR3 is CAWSVDRIPSF. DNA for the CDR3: TGTGCCTGGAGTGTTGACAGAATCCCGTCCTTT.

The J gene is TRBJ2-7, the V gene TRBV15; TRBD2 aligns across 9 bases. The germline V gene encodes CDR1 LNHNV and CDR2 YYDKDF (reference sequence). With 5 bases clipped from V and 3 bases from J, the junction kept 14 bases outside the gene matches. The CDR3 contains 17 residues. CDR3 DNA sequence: TGTGCCACCAGCCCCCTCGGGCGGGAGGGGTCTCGCTACGAGCAGTACTTC. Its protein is CATSPLGREGSRYEQYF.

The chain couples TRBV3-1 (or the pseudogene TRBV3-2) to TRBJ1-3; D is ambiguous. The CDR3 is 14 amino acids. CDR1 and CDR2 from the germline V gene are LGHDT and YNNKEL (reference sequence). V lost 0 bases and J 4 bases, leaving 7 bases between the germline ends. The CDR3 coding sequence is TGTGCCAGCAGCCAAGAGAGGTCAGGAAACACCATATATTTT. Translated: CASSQERSGNTIYF.

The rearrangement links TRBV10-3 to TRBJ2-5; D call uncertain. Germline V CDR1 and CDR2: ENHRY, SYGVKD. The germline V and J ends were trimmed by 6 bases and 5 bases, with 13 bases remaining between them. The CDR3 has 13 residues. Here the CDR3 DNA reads TGTGCCATCAGGACCCAGGTCGGGGAGACCCAGTACTTC. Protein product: CAIRTQVGETQYF.